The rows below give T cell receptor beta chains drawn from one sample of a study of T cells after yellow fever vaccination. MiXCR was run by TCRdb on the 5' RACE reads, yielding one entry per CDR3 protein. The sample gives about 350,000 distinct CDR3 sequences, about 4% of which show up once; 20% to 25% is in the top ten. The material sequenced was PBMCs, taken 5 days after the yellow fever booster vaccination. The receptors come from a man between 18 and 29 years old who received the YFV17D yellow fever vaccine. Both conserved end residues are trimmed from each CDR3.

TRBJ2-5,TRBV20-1,SKAGRAGETQY
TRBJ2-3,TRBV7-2,ASSPRGRADTQY
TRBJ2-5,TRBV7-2,ASSPGEMGSGETQY
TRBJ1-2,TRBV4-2,ASSQDAAYGYT
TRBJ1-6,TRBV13,ASSRKGGPLH
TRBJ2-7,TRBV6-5,ASSKGQGSSYEQY
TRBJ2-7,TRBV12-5,ASGLVAGRTYEQY
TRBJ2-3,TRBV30,AWNRDFTDTQY
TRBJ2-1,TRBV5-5,ASSWIAGLYNEQF
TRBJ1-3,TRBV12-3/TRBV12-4,ASSLGGTGNTIY
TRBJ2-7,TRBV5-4,ASSPSPSDSYEQY
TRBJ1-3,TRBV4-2,ASSQETGALGNTIY
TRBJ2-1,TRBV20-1,SFPHGVEQF
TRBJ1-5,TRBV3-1,ASSQDPRQPQH
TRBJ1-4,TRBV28,ASRDSPNEKLF
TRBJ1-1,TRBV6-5,ASRTIQGRVTEAF
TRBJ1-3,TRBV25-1,ASSVRTGNTIY
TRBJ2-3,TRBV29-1,SVDLPGTDTQY
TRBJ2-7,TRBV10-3,AIRGLAGGPYEQY
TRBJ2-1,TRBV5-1,ASSHGAQGHEQF
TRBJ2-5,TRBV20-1,SASSLAGGRGETQY
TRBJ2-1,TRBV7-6,ASSLVARSYNEQF
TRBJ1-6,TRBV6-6,ASSYRVQDNSPLH
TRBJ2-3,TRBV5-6,ASSLPSPRDTQY
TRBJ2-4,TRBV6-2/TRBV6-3,ASSYHPDRSKNIQY
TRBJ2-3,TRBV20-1,SALQGLTDTQY
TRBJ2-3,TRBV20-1,SASGLGTSGGATDTQY
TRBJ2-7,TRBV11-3,ASSRHTGTPFYEQY
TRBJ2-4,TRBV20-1,SAESVQGAKNIQY
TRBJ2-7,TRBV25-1,ASSGPGGDEQY
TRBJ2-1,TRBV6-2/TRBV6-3,ASSYETGGSSYNEQF
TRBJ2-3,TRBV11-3,ASSPSRADTQY
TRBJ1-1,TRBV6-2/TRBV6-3,ASRLTGWNTEAF
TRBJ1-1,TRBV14,ASTRDVANTEAF
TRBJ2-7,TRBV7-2,ASSFPANYEQY
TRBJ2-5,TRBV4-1,ASSHPTGREKTQY
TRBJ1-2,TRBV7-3,ASSLTGNGLYGYT
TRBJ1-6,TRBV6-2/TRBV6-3,ASSYDGDRGSPLH
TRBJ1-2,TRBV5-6,ASSFGTGYGYGYT
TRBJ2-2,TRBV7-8,ASTFPRLLANTGELF
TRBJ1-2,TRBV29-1,SVIGANYGYT
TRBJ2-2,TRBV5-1,ASSLRGLGQGRTGELF
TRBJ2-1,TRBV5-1,ASSLGSGYNEQF
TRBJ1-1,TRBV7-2,ASRTRETNTEAF
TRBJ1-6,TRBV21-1,ASSKGGTPIGSPLH
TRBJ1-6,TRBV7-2,ASSYGGLTEGH
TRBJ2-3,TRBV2,ASREAFGTSGTDTQY
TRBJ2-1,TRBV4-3,ASSWSLVTGAGEQF
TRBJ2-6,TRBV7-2,ASSEETGYGANVLT
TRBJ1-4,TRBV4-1,ASSQDDRGTEKLF
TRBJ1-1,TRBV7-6,ASSVTSYRSGTEAF
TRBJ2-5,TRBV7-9,ASDGQDYQTQY
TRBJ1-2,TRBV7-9,ASSYTVNYGYT
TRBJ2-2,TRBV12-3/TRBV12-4,ASRLQGGGELF
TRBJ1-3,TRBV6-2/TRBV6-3,ASSYSRTGTGNTIY
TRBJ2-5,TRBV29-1,SVRGIGVQETQY
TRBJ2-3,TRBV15,ATSRDRLTQY
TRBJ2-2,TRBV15,ATSRDREWDGELF
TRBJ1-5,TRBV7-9,ASTSGTSNQPQH